Below are 5 T cell receptor beta chains sequenced from a single sample in a study of regulatory T cells in long-lasting Graves disease (dated by TCRdb to 2020 to 2023). Receptors were amplified or captured by multiplex PCR. The sequencing machine was an Illumina HiSeq 4000. CDR3 regions were amplified by Arm-PCR with iRepertoire HTBI primers to construct TCR beta libraries. The public reads were run again by TCRdb, first through fastp at Q25 and then through MiXCR, and only productive beta chains were kept. Rows matching on CDR3 protein sequence are summarized as one entry with the most common DNA and genes. The sample table holds about 300,000 distinct CDR3 sequences, of which 20% to 25% were seen once. The ten top clones hold approximately 53% of the sample. Sample time point, as interpreted from the label and publication: persistent/refractory GD, antithyroid drugs over 5 years with positive TRAb. RNA was extracted from PBMCs in TRIzol for both TCR sequencing and RNA sequencing.

Here the sequenced sample was peripheral blood mononuclear cells (PBMCs), taken when the disease was refractory, from a patient treated with antithyroid drugs. These receptors were taken from a female donor with Graves disease.

This clonotype showed up many times. The rearrangement links TRBV6-2 or TRBV6-3 to TRBJ2-7; D not certain. The CDR3 has 15 amino acids. In germline, CDR1 is MNHEY, CDR2 SVGEGT. V dropped 0 bases and J dropped 0 bases, with 9 bases sitting between them. The CDR3 nucleotides read TGTGCCAGCAGTTACTCGTTCAGAAGCTCCTACGAGCAGTACTTC. Amino acids: CASSYSFRSSYEQYF.

This clonotype was detected only a few times. CDR3 amino acids: CASSVGDSTEAFF. The CDR3, as DNA: TGTGCCAGCAGCGTGGGTGACTCCACTGAAGCTTTCTTT. The chain is built from TRBV9 and TRBJ1-1; D is uncertain. This CDR3 region has 13 residues. V was shortened by 2 bases and J by 4 bases, with 9 bases between the two germline ends. Germline loops: CDR1 SGDLS, CDR2 YYNGEE. The full variable domain, in which reference TRBV9 and TRBJ1-1 provide the parts outside the CDR3, is DSGVTQTPKHLITATGQRVTLRCSPRSGDLSVYWYQQSLDQGLQFLIQYYNGEERAKGNILERFSAQQFPDLHSELNLSSLELGDSALYFCASSVGDSTEAFFGQGTRLTVV.

The chain uses TRBV13 and TRBJ1-1, with D perhaps TRBD1 (5 bases). The CDR3 runs 14 residues. CDR1 and CDR2 (germline): PRHDT, FYEKMQ (reference sequence). The V end lost 4 bases, the J end lost 9 bases, and 18 bases lay between the germline ends. The CDR3 sequence is CASSSAGWGFQAFF. CDR3 DNA: TGTGCCAGCAGCTCCGCCGGTTGGGGGTTCCAAGCTTTCTTT.

This clonotype was observed many times. The chain couples TRBV6-1 to TRBJ2-7; TRBD2 aligns across 9 bases. The CDR3 contains 15 residues. V lost 3 bases to trimming and J lost 3 bases; unmatched junction nucleotides: 6. The germline CDR1 and CDR2 sequences are MNHNS and SASEGT. CDR3 sequence (DNA): TGTGCCAGCAGTGAGCTAGCGGGACCATTCTACGAGCAGTACTTC. Translating gives CASSELAGPFYEQYF.

V usage is TRBV6-1 and J usage is TRBJ2-2; 9 bases are a match to TRBD1. V trimming: 6 bases; J trimming: 5 bases; junction bases outside the gene matches: 7. The CDR3 has 15 residues. Germline assignment: CDR1 MNHNS and CDR2 SASEGT. CDR3 coding DNA: TGTGCCAGCAGGCAAACAGGGGGCGGAACCGGGGAGCTGTTTTTT. Translation: CASRQTGGGTGELFF.